This record concerns one T cell receptor (beta chain) sequence. Its antigen is unknown. The record originates from a study of T-cell reconstitution after alpha-beta-depleted transplantation in children. In germline, CDR1 is SGHNT, CDR2 YENEEA. The V and J ends lost 0 bases and 6 bases respectively, with 8 bases between them. The CDR3 extends over 13 amino acids. Preparation of the TCRbeta library was carried out with unique molecular identifiers. One entry per CDR3 protein, called by TCRdb with MiXCR from the PCR reads. This sample has more than 400,000 distinct CDR3 sequences, with roughly 10% found just once. Notes on the study in general: After one year, T-cell counts and TCRbeta diversity mostly came from new T cells.

The clonotype was recovered from a female patient aged 2 to 10 who had a stem cell transplant for aplastic anemia, so the T cells may come from the graft donor. The chain links TRBV11-3 to TRBJ1-2; D is perhaps TRBD1 (5 bases). The sequenced sample was PBMCs, mostly from graft donor cells, obtained 180 days after TCRalphabeta/CD19-depleted stem cell transplant. The CDR3 region is CASSLERDHGYTF. The DNA of the CDR3 is TGTGCCAGCAGCTTAGAGAGGGACCATGGCTACACCTTC.